This entry features one TCR beta chain sequence. Antigen: not known. This specimen belongs to a study of cytomegalovirus exposure and HLA in healthy donors. Primers: 60 Vbeta forward and 13 Jbeta reverse. TCRdb's table, derived via immunoSEQ multiplex PCR, lists solely in-frame clones and lacks some. The sample contains around 140,000 clones, around four fifths of which appear only once. Germline CDR1 LNHNV, CDR2 YYDKDF (reference sequence). CDR3 size: 13 residues. V lost 5 bases, J lost 8 bases, and 5 bases stayed unmatched. Findings and limits, study-wide: With DRB1 most and HLA-C fewest, TCR association rates differed between HLA loci in a later analysis. TCR beta V- and J-gene trimming was later associated with a missense DCLRE1C variant. The investigators catalogued 180 or so TCR beta chains as cytomegalovirus-associated. When presence/absence was analysed, sequencing depth was taken to be roughly uniform across donors.

The sequence came from a man aged 40-55 years in good health and CMV-seronegative. V gene TRBV15 combines with J gene TRBJ1-2; the match to TRBD1 covers 10 bases. Sample: PBMCs. The CDR3 DNA reads as TGTGCCACCAGCCCTGACAGGGGGCGCGGCTACACCTTC. Protein: CATSPDRGRGYTF. The full variable domain, with the rest looked up from reference TRBV15 and TRBJ1-2, is DAMVIQNPRYQVTQFGKPVTLSCSQTLNHNVMYWYQQKSSQAPKLLFHYYDKDFNNEADTPDNFQSRRPNTSFCFLDIRSPGLGDTAMYLCATSPDRGRGYTFGSGTRLTVV.